Detailed here is one T cell receptor (beta chain). Its cognate antigen is unknown. The data are from a study of T cell responses to AZD1222 COVID-19 vaccine. Study results and limitations: Donors were largely white British and mainly female; clonal diversity was possibly underestimated. Per reports, nearly half of all spike-specific TCRs target regions that are unmutated in variants.

The germline V and J ends were trimmed by 4 bases and 0 bases, with 12 bases remaining between them. Germline V lookup: CDR1 LGHNA, CDR2 YSLEER. CDR3 length equals 15 residues. TCRdb's table, derived via immunoSEQ multiplex PCR, lists solely in-frame clones and lacks some. Found here are about 120,000 clones, about nine tenths of them singletons; the top ten hold 2% to 3%. J is TRBJ1-2 and V is TRBV4-3; D not certain. This receptor was identified in an adult who received the AZD1222 COVID-19 vaccine. The specimen comprised peripheral blood, sampled 28 days after the second AZD1222 dose. Here the CDR3 DNA reads TGCGCCAGCAGCCCGCGGGAGGGATCTAACTATGGCTACACCTTC. Translation: CASSPREGSNYGYTF.